Listed below are T cell receptor beta chains from one sample, sequenced in a study of blood T cell repertoires in COVID-19. Assay: immunoSEQ multiplex PCR; the TCRdb copy retains only in-frame clones and omits some. The sample contains some 96,000 clones, approximately 89% of which appear only once. The sample was peripheral blood. Receptor source: a man aged 45-65 years with active COVID-19. CDR3s include the opening cysteine and the closing phenylalanine or tryptophan. Each record gives: J gene, D gene, clone size, V gene, CDR3 DNA, CDR3 protein. D genes are given only for firm matches. Size tells how often a clone was seen (once, few, many) or the class of an expanded clone, and some rows leave it out.

j_call: TRBJ2-4; d_call: .; clone_size: .; v_call: TRBV5-1; cdr3_nt: TGCGCCAGCAGCTTTGGCCCGGGGGACATTCAGTACTTC; cdr3_aa: CASSFGPGDIQYF
j_call: TRBJ2-6; d_call: TRBD1; clone_size: .; v_call: TRBV19; cdr3_nt: TGTGCCAGTAGTGCTACGGGACAGGGAATCTCTGGGGCCAACGTCCTGACTTTC; cdr3_aa: CASSATGQGISGANVLTF
j_call: TRBJ1-6; d_call: .; clone_size: .; v_call: TRBV10-3; cdr3_nt: TGTGCCATCAGTGGAGGGCGGGATGGCTCACCCCTCCACTTT; cdr3_aa: CAISGGRDGSPLHF
j_call: TRBJ1-1; d_call: .; clone_size: .; v_call: TRBV6-5; cdr3_nt: TGTGCCAGCAGTTACCCTGGGACAACCAATGAAGCTTTCTTT; cdr3_aa: CASSYPGTTNEAFF
j_call: TRBJ2-2; d_call: .; clone_size: .; v_call: TRBV3-1/TRBV3-2; cdr3_nt: TGTGCCAGCAGCCACCCGACGAGGTCCGGGGAGCTGTTTTTT; cdr3_aa: CASSHPTRSGELFF
j_call: TRBJ2-7; d_call: .; clone_size: .; v_call: TRBV15; cdr3_nt: TGTGCCACCAGCAGAGAAACAGGGACCTACGAGCAGTACTTC; cdr3_aa: CATSRETGTYEQYF
j_call: TRBJ2-6; d_call: TRBD2; clone_size: .; v_call: TRBV4-2; cdr3_nt: TGTGCCAGCAGCCGGGGACTAGCGGGAGGGGGTTCTGGGGCCAACGTCCTGACTTTC; cdr3_aa: CASSRGLAGGGSGANVLTF
j_call: TRBJ1-4; d_call: .; clone_size: few; v_call: TRBV9; cdr3_nt: TGTGCCAGCAGCGTAGGGGTACAGAATGAAAAACTGTTTTTT; cdr3_aa: CASSVGVQNEKLFF
j_call: TRBJ2-2; d_call: .; clone_size: .; v_call: TRBV7-2; cdr3_nt: TGTGCCAGCAGCGCCCTCATAGGCAGGGGCACCGGGGAGCTGTTTTTT; cdr3_aa: CASSALIGRGTGELFF
j_call: TRBJ2-1; d_call: TRBD2; clone_size: .; v_call: TRBV7-2; cdr3_nt: TGTGCCAGCAGCTCCCGACTAGCGGGGCTGCAGTTCTTC; cdr3_aa: CASSSRLAGLQFF
j_call: TRBJ2-5; d_call: TRBD1; clone_size: .; v_call: TRBV29-1; cdr3_nt: TGCAGCGTTGAGTCCACAGGGGTGTGGGAGACCCAGTACTTC; cdr3_aa: CSVESTGVWETQYF
j_call: TRBJ2-1; d_call: .; clone_size: .; v_call: TRBV4-1; cdr3_nt: TGCGCCAGCAGCCAAGATGCGAGCGCCCGCCGTATTGAGCAGTTCTTC; cdr3_aa: CASSQDASARRIEQFF
j_call: TRBJ2-2; d_call: TRBD2; clone_size: .; v_call: TRBV5-4; cdr3_nt: TGTGCCAGCAGAGGTCCTAGCGGGATCACCGGGGAGCTGTTTTTT; cdr3_aa: CASRGPSGITGELFF
j_call: TRBJ2-5; d_call: TRBD1; clone_size: .; v_call: TRBV2; cdr3_nt: TGTGCCAGCACAGGTAGACAGGGGGGCGTCCAAGAGACCCAGTACTTC; cdr3_aa: CASTGRQGGVQETQYF
j_call: TRBJ2-3; d_call: TRBD1; clone_size: .; v_call: TRBV10-2; cdr3_nt: TGCGCCAGCAAGGGACAGATTAGCACAGATACGCAGTATTTT; cdr3_aa: CASKGQISTDTQYF
j_call: TRBJ2-2; d_call: TRBD1; clone_size: .; v_call: TRBV5-4; cdr3_nt: TGTGCCAGCAGCGTAATCAGGGGGCACGGCACCGGGGAGCTGTTTTTT; cdr3_aa: CASSVIRGHGTGELFF
j_call: TRBJ2-2; d_call: TRBD2; clone_size: .; v_call: TRBV10-1; cdr3_nt: TGCGCCAGCAGTGAGTCCGGGGGGATGGGCACCGGGGAGCTGTTTTTT; cdr3_aa: CASSESGGMGTGELFF
j_call: TRBJ2-1; d_call: TRBD2; clone_size: .; v_call: TRBV3-1/TRBV3-2; cdr3_nt: TGTGCCAGCAGCCAAGATCGAGCGGGAGTCAGAGAGCAGTTCTTC; cdr3_aa: CASSQDRAGVREQFF
j_call: TRBJ2-1; d_call: TRBD2; clone_size: .; v_call: TRBV4-2; cdr3_nt: TGTGCCAGCACCAAACTACTAGCGGGGCTCTACAATGAGCAGTTCTTC; cdr3_aa: CASTKLLAGLYNEQFF
j_call: TRBJ2-5; d_call: .; clone_size: .; v_call: TRBV3-1/TRBV3-2; cdr3_nt: TGTGCCAGCAGCCAACGGATGACCGGAGGGCGGCAAGAGGCCCAGTACTTC; cdr3_aa: CASSQRMTGGRQEAQYF
j_call: TRBJ2-1; d_call: TRBD2; clone_size: .; v_call: TRBV3-1/TRBV3-2; cdr3_nt: TGTGCCAGCAGCCCCGGGACTAGCGTCAATGAGCAGTTCTTC; cdr3_aa: CASSPGTSVNEQFF
j_call: TRBJ1-5; d_call: .; clone_size: .; v_call: TRBV27; cdr3_nt: TGTGCCAGCAGTTTAGGTCATATCAGGGGAGCAAGCAATCAGCCCCAGCATTTT; cdr3_aa: CASSLGHIRGASNQPQHF
j_call: TRBJ1-4; d_call: .; clone_size: .; v_call: TRBV1; cdr3_nt: TGCACCAGCAGCCTTCAGGGTGCGTGGGGAGAAAAACTGTTTTTT; cdr3_aa: CTSSLQGAWGEKLFF
j_call: TRBJ2-3; d_call: .; clone_size: .; v_call: TRBV18; cdr3_nt: TGTGCCAGCTCACCAGAGAACACAGATACGCAGTATTTT; cdr3_aa: CASSPENTDTQYF
j_call: TRBJ2-5; d_call: .; clone_size: .; v_call: TRBV7-3; cdr3_nt: TGTGCCAGCAGCCTAGGAAAGGAAGAGACCCAGTACTTC; cdr3_aa: CASSLGKEETQYF
j_call: TRBJ1-2; d_call: .; clone_size: .; v_call: TRBV6-5; cdr3_nt: TGTGCCAGCAGGAATCCAACAGTCTATGGCTACACCTTC; cdr3_aa: CASRNPTVYGYTF
j_call: TRBJ1-1; d_call: .; clone_size: .; v_call: TRBV3-1/TRBV3-2; cdr3_nt: TGTGCCAGCAGCAAAGGGGGGCAGAACACTGAAGCTTTCTTT; cdr3_aa: CASSKGGQNTEAFF
j_call: TRBJ2-5; d_call: .; clone_size: .; v_call: TRBV11-2; cdr3_nt: TGTGCCAGCAGCTTAGGCAGACAAGAGACCCAGTACTTC; cdr3_aa: CASSLGRQETQYF
j_call: TRBJ2-5; d_call: .; clone_size: .; v_call: TRBV7-2; cdr3_nt: TGTGCCAGCAGCTTAGTGCCGTGGCGGTCCCAGGGTGGGGAGACCCAGTACTTC; cdr3_aa: CASSLVPWRSQGGETQYF
j_call: TRBJ1-5; d_call: .; clone_size: .; v_call: TRBV12-3/TRBV12-4; cdr3_nt: TGTGCCAGCAGTTTGATGGGGCACCAGCCCCAGCATTTT; cdr3_aa: CASSLMGHQPQHF
j_call: TRBJ1-2; d_call: .; clone_size: .; v_call: TRBV5-5; cdr3_nt: TGTGCCAGCAGCATCTCTGACAGGCGCCCTTATGGCTACACCTTC; cdr3_aa: CASSISDRRPYGYTF
j_call: TRBJ2-7; d_call: TRBD2; clone_size: few; v_call: TRBV10-3; cdr3_nt: TGTGCCATCAGTAGCGGGACGGGTCCCTACGAGCAGTACTTC; cdr3_aa: CAISSGTGPYEQYF
j_call: TRBJ1-1; d_call: TRBD1; clone_size: once; v_call: TRBV3-1/TRBV3-2; cdr3_nt: TGTGCCAGCAGCCAATCAGACAGGGGCCGCATGAACACTGAAGCTTTCTTT; cdr3_aa: CASSQSDRGRMNTEAFF
j_call: TRBJ2-5; d_call: TRBD1; clone_size: .; v_call: TRBV19; cdr3_nt: TGTGCCAGTGGGGACAGGGGGCTGAAAGAGACCCAGTACTTC; cdr3_aa: CASGDRGLKETQYF
j_call: TRBJ2-7; d_call: TRBD1; clone_size: .; v_call: TRBV4-1; cdr3_nt: TGCGCCAGCAGCCCCGGACAGGGGGTCTACGAGCAGTACTTC; cdr3_aa: CASSPGQGVYEQYF
j_call: TRBJ2-7; d_call: TRBD2; clone_size: few; v_call: TRBV4-1; cdr3_nt: TGCGCCAGCAGCCAAACCAGACTAGCGAATGAAGGCGAGCAGTACTTC; cdr3_aa: CASSQTRLANEGEQYF
j_call: TRBJ1-6; d_call: TRBD1; clone_size: few; v_call: TRBV19; cdr3_nt: TGTGCCAGTAGTACCAATCAGGGGGGTTCTTCACCCCTCCACTTT; cdr3_aa: CASSTNQGGSSPLHF
j_call: TRBJ1-4; d_call: .; clone_size: .; v_call: TRBV7-8; cdr3_nt: TGTGCCAGCAGCTTAGTTGGGGGGTATGAAAAACTGTTTTTT; cdr3_aa: CASSLVGGYEKLFF
j_call: TRBJ2-1; d_call: .; clone_size: .; v_call: TRBV19; cdr3_nt: TGTGCCAGTAGTATCGGGATGAACAATGAGCAGTTCTTC; cdr3_aa: CASSIGMNNEQFF
j_call: TRBJ1-4; d_call: TRBD1; clone_size: .; v_call: TRBV6-5; cdr3_nt: TGTGCCAGCAGTAACAGGGGGCGGGTTGAAAAACTGTTTTTT; cdr3_aa: CASSNRGRVEKLFF
j_call: TRBJ1-1; d_call: .; clone_size: .; v_call: TRBV6-5; cdr3_nt: TGTGCCAGCAGTTACTCGGGGCGTGAAGCTTTCTTT; cdr3_aa: CASSYSGREAFF
j_call: TRBJ2-7; d_call: TRBD2; clone_size: .; v_call: TRBV6-4; cdr3_nt: TGTGCCAACCCAGCGGGGGGGTCCTACGAGCAGTACTTC; cdr3_aa: CANPAGGSYEQYF
j_call: TRBJ2-1; d_call: .; clone_size: .; v_call: TRBV5-1; cdr3_nt: TGCGCCAGCAGCTTGGGATCTGCGCCCAATGAGCAGTTCTTC; cdr3_aa: CASSLGSAPNEQFF
j_call: TRBJ2-3; d_call: TRBD1; clone_size: .; v_call: TRBV30; cdr3_nt: TGTGCCTGGAGTGACAGGGGGTTGGGATCAGATACGCAGTATTTT; cdr3_aa: CAWSDRGLGSDTQYF
j_call: TRBJ2-5; d_call: TRBD2; clone_size: once; v_call: TRBV3-1/TRBV3-2; cdr3_nt: TGTGCCAGCAGCCAAGGACTAGCGGGGCCCGGTGAGACCCAGTACTTC; cdr3_aa: CASSQGLAGPGETQYF
j_call: TRBJ1-2; d_call: .; clone_size: .; v_call: TRBV20-1; cdr3_nt: TGCAGTGCTAAGGGGGAGGGCTACACCTTC; cdr3_aa: CSAKGEGYTF
j_call: TRBJ2-2; d_call: TRBD2; clone_size: .; v_call: TRBV3-1/TRBV3-2; cdr3_nt: TGTGCCAGCAGCCAAATACTAGCGGGAGCAAGAACCGGGGAGCTGTTTTTT; cdr3_aa: CASSQILAGARTGELFF
j_call: TRBJ1-1; d_call: TRBD1; clone_size: .; v_call: TRBV19; cdr3_nt: TGTGCCAGTAGTCCCCCGGGACAGGGGGCTGAAGCTTTCTTT; cdr3_aa: CASSPPGQGAEAFF
j_call: TRBJ2-7; d_call: TRBD1; clone_size: .; v_call: TRBV12-3/TRBV12-4; cdr3_nt: TGTGCCAGCAGTGACAGGGGTGAGCAGTACTTC; cdr3_aa: CASSDRGEQYF
j_call: TRBJ1-4; d_call: TRBD1; clone_size: once; v_call: TRBV19; cdr3_nt: TGTGCCACCGCGGACCCGACAGGGTCGAATGAAAAACTGTTTTTT; cdr3_aa: CATADPTGSNEKLFF
j_call: TRBJ1-2; d_call: .; clone_size: .; v_call: TRBV2; cdr3_nt: TGTGCCAGCAGTGTGACAGGAAACTATGGCTACACCTTC; cdr3_aa: CASSVTGNYGYTF
j_call: TRBJ1-5; d_call: .; clone_size: .; v_call: TRBV4-1; cdr3_nt: TGCGCCAGCAGCCAAGGTGCTGGGGCGCAGCCCCAGCATTTT; cdr3_aa: CASSQGAGAQPQHF
j_call: TRBJ1-6; d_call: TRBD1; clone_size: .; v_call: TRBV7-9; cdr3_nt: TGTGCCAGCAGATCCTCGACAGGGGGCCTTTCACCCCTCCACTTT; cdr3_aa: CASRSSTGGLSPLHF
j_call: TRBJ2-4; d_call: TRBD1; clone_size: .; v_call: TRBV7-6; cdr3_nt: TGTGCCAGCAGCCCAAGTGTTGGGACAGGGGGCGCGGAGCAGTACTTC; cdr3_aa: CASSPSVGTGGAEQYF
j_call: TRBJ2-1; d_call: TRBD2; clone_size: .; v_call: TRBV7-8; cdr3_nt: TGTGCCAGCAGCTTACGAAGGACTAGCGGGTACAATGAGCAGTTCTTC; cdr3_aa: CASSLRRTSGYNEQFF